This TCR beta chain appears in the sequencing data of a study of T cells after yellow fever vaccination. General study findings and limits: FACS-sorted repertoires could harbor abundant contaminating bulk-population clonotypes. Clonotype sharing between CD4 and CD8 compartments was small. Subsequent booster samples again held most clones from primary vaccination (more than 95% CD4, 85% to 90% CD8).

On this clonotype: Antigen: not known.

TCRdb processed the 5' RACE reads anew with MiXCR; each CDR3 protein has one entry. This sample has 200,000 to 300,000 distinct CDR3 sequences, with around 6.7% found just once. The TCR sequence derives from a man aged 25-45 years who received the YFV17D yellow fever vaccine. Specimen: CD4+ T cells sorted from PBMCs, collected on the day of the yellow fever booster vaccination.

For the CDR3, the DNA is TGTGCAGGCCAGAGACTAGCCCAAGGGGAGACCCAGTACTTC. Its translation: CAGQRLAQGETQYF. The chain combines TRBV12-2 with TRBJ2-5; the table gives TRBD2 as D, unverified against the DNA. TRBV12-2 represents a pseudogene. CDR3 length equals 14 residues.